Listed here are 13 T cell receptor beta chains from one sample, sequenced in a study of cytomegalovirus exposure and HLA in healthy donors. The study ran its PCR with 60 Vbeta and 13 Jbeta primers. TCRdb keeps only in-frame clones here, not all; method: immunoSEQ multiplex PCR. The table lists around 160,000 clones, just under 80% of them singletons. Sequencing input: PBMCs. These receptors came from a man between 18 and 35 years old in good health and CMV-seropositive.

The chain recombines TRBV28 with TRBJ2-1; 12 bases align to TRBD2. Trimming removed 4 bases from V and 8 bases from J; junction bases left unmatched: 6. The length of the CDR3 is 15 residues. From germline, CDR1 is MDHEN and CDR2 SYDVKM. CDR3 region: CASSSPGLAGYEQFF. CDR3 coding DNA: TGTGCCAGCAGTTCTCCGGGACTAGCGGGTTATGAGCAGTTCTTC.

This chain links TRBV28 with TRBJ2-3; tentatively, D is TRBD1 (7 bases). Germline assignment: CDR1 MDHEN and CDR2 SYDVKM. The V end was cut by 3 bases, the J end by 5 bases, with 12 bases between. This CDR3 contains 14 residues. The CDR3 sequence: CASSLMQGGDTQYF. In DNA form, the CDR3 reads TGTGCCAGCAGTTTGATGCAGGGGGGAGATACGCAGTATTTT. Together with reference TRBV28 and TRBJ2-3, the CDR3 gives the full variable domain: DVKVTQSSRYLVKRTGEKVFLECVQDMDHENMFWYRQDPGLGLRLIYFSYDVKMKEKGDIPEGYSVSREKKERFSLILESASTNQTSMYLCASSLMQGGDTQYFGPGTRLTVL.

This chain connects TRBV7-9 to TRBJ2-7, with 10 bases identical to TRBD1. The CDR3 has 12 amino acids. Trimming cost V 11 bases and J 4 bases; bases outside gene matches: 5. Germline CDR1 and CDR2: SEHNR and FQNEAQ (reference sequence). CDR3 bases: TGTGCCGGCGGGACAGGGGCATACGAGCAGTACTTC. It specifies CAGGTGAYEQYF.

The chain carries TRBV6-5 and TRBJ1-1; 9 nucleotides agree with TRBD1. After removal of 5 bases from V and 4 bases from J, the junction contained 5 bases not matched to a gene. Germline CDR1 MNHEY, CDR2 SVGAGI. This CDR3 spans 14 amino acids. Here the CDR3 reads CASSLQGAGTEAFF. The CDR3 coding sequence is TGTGCCAGCAGTCTACAGGGGGCAGGCACTGAAGCTTTCTTT.

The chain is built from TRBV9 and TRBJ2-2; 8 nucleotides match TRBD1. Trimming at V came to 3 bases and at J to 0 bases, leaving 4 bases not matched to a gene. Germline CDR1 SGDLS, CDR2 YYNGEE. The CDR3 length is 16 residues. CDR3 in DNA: TGTGCCAGCAGCGCACGGACAGGGCCGAACACCGGGGAGCTGTTTTTT. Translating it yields CASSARTGPNTGELFF.

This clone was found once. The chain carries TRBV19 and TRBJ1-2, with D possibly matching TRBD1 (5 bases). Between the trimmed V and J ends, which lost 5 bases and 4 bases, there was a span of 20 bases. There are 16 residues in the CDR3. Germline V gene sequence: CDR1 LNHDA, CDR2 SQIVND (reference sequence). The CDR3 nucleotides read TGTGCCAGTAGTGAGGCAGGGTATTCAACAACCTATGGCTACACCTTC. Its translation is CASSEAGYSTTYGYTF.

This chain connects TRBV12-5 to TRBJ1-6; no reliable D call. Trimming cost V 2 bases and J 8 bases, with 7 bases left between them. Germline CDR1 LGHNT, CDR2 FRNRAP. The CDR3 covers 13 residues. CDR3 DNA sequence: TGTGCTAGTGGTTTGTCAACGGATTCACCCCTCCACTTT. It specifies CASGLSTDSPLHF.

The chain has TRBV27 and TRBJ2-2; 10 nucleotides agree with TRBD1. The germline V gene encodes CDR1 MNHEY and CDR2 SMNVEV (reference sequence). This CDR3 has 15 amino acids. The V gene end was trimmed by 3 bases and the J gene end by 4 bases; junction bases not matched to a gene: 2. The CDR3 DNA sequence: TGTGCCAGCAGTTTCGGGACAGGGGCCACCGGGGAGCTGTTTTTT. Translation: CASSFGTGATGELFF.

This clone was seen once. The CDR3 loop is CASSQGQAVEAFF. In nucleotides, the CDR3 is TGTGCCAGCAGTCAGGGACAGGCGGTTGAAGCTTTCTTT. The chain employs TRBV6-1 and TRBJ1-1; 8 bases agree with TRBD1. Germline lookup yields CDR1 MNHNS and CDR2 SASEGT. The V gene end was trimmed by 5 bases and the J gene end by 7 bases; junction bases not matched to a gene: 6. The CDR3 consists of 13 residues.

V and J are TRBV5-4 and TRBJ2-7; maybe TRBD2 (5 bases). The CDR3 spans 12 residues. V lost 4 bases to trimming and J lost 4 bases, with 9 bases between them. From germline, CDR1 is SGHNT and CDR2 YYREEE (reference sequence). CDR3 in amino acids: CASSQDFYEQYF. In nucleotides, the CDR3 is TGTGCCAGCAGCCAGGACTTTTACGAGCAGTACTTC. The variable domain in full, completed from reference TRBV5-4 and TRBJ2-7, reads ETGVTQSPTHLIKTRGQQVTLRCSSQSGHNTVSWYQQALGQGPQFIFQYYREEENGRGNFPPRFSGLQFPNYSSELNVNALELDDSALYLCASSQDFYEQYFGPGTRLTVT.

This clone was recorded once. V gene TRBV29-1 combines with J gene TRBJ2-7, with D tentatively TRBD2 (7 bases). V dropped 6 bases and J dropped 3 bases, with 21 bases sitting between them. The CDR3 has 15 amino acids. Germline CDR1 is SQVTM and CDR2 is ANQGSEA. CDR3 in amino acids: CSVGLVRGAGYEQYF. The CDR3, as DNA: TGCAGCGTCGGCCTCGTCCGGGGGGCAGGCTACGAGCAGTACTTC.

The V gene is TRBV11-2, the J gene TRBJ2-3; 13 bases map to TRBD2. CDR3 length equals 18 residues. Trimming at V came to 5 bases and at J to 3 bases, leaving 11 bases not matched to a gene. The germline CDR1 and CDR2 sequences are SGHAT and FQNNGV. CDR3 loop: CASSTSGTSGAETDTQYF. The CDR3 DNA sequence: TGTGCCAGCAGCACTTCCGGGACTAGCGGGGCGGAGACAGATACGCAGTATTTT.

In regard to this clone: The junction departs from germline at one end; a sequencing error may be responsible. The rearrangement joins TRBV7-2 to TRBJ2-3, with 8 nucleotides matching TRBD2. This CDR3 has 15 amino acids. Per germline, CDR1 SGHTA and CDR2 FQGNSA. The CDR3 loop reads CASRLAGLTTDTQYF. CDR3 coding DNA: TGTGCCAGCAGGTTAGCGGGACTAACCACAGATACGCAGTATTTT.